This T cell receptor (beta chain) was found in a study of CD8 T cells in ankylosing spondylitis. Library preparation for TCR beta used quantitative 5'-RACE with molecular barcodes. TCRdb itself ran the 5' RACE reads through MiXCR, one entry per CDR3 protein. The sample yields approximately 290,000 distinct CDR3 sequences, around 21% seen once. The CDR3 runs 15 residues. With V trimmed by 6 bases and J by 2 bases, 5 bases remained unmatched. Sequencing was done on a sample of blood, either unsorted or a sorted T cell fraction (not recorded which). The TCR was taken from a female donor with ankylosing spondylitis or in good health (not recorded which). The rearrangement joins TRBV12-3 or TRBV12-4 to TRBJ2-2; TRBD1 agrees at 8 bases. DNA of the CDR3: TGTGCCAGCAGACGGACAGGGAGTAACACCGGGGAGCTGTTTTTT. It specifies CASRRTGSNTGELFF.